Presented here are 8 T cell receptor beta chains from one specimen sequenced in a study of shared clonotypes between healthy human individuals. This table comes from immunoSEQ multiplex PCR, and its TCRdb copy is limited to in-frame clones, with some not included. The repertoire holds 950,000 to 1,200,000 clones, with 70% to 80% as singletons. The sequenced sample was memory CD4+ T cells from PBMCs. The subset here: CD45RA-negative fraction. Receptors were obtained from a man aged 18 to 29 in good health. Some clones in this sample may be carry-over from other donors' samples.

The J gene is TRBJ2-2, the V gene TRBV21-1; the table's D gene call, TRBD2, was not cross checked with the DNA. TRBV21-1 constitutes a pseudogene. The length of the CDR3 is 16 residues. The CDR3: CASSIPEGQEPGELFF. The CDR3 nucleotides read TGTGCCAGCAGCATCCCGGAGGGTCAAGAGCCCGGGGAGCTGTTTTTT.

This chain connects TRBV2 to TRBJ2-2; TRBD2 might be the D (5 bases). The CDR3 is made up of 14 amino acids. Germline CDR1 SNHLY, CDR2 FYNNEI. V was shortened by 5 bases and J by 4 bases, with 11 bases between the two germline ends. The CDR3 spells CASSLQRPTGELFF. The CDR3 bases are TGTGCCAGCAGTCTTCAGCGGCCCACCGGGGAGCTGTTTTTT. Complete variable domain (other parts from reference TRBV2 and TRBJ2-2): EPEVTQTPSHQVTQMGQEVILRCVPISNHLYFYWYRQILGQKVEFLVSFYNNEISEKSEIFDDQFSVERPDGSNFTLKIRSTKLEDSAMYFCASSLQRPTGELFFGEGSRLTVL.

The J gene is TRBJ1-4, the V gene TRBV11-2, with D maybe TRBD1 (5 bases). This CDR3 is 14 amino acids long. Germline CDR1 and CDR2: SGHAT and FQNNGV. The ends were cut back, 6 bases at V and 6 bases at J, with 14 bases in the middle. CDR3 DNA: TGTGCCAGCAGGCCCCGGGACGGCGATGAAAAACTGTTTTTT. It yields the protein CASRPRDGDEKLFF.

The rearrangement joins TRBV6-5 to TRBJ1-2; a possible D gene is TRBD1 (5 bases). The germline V and J ends were trimmed by 2 bases and 7 bases, with 20 bases remaining between them. This CDR3 has 16 residues. Germline V lookup: CDR1 MNHEY, CDR2 SVGAGI. CDR3 bases: TGTGCCAGCAGTTACGTCGTAGTGGGCCAGGGATCTGGCTACACCTTC. Its protein is CASSYVVVGQGSGYTF.

CDR3 protein: CAWRADVEQYF. In DNA form, the CDR3 reads TGTGCCTGGAGAGCAGACGTCGAGCAGTACTTC. The chain carries TRBV30 and TRBJ2-7, with D hard to call. The CDR3 loop spans 11 amino acids. Germline CDR1 GTSNPN, CDR2 SVGIG (reference sequence). Trimming left V 3 bases short and J 6 bases short, with 9 bases between.

The gene calls are TRBV18 and TRBJ2-1; D is possibly TRBD1 (6 bases). Germline V gene lookup returns CDR1 KGHSH and CDR2 LQKENI. Trimming left V 0 bases short and J 10 bases short, with 10 bases between. CDR3 length: 13 amino acids. DNA of the CDR3: TGTGCCAGCTCACCACCGGGACATGGAGAGCAGTTCTTC. This gives the protein CASSPPGHGEQFF.

The rearrangement uses TRBV27 and TRBJ2-5; D unresolved. V dropped 5 bases and J dropped 4 bases, with 17 bases sitting between them. There are 15 residues in the CDR3. The germline V gene encodes CDR1 MNHEY and CDR2 SMNVEV (reference sequence). The CDR3 DNA reads as TGTGCCAGCAGTCCATCCGCTAGATCCCGAGAGACCCAGTACTTC. Its protein is CASSPSARSRETQYF.

This chain joins TRBV25-1 and TRBJ2-3; D gene ambiguous. The CDR3 is 16 residues long. V lost 6 bases and J 1 base, leaving 17 bases between the germline ends. Germline V gene lookup returns CDR1 MGHDK and CDR2 SYGVNS. CDR3 sequence (DNA): TGTGCCAGCAGAGATACTCGTGGCTTTGGCACAGATACGCAGTATTTT. It translates to CASRDTRGFGTDTQYF.